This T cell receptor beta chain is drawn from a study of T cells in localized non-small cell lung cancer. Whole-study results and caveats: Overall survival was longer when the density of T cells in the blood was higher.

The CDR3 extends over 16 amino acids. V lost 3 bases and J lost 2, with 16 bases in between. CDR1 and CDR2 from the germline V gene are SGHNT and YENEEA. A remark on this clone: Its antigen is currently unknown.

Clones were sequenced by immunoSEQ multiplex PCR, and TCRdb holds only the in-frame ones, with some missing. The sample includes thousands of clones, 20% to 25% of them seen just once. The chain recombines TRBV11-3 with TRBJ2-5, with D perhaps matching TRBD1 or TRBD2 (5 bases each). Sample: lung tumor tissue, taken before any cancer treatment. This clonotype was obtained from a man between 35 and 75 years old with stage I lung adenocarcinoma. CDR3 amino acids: CASSLAVGTTQETQYF. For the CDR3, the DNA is TGTGCCAGCAGCTTGGCGGTCGGGACCACTCAAGAGACCCAGTACTTC.